This T cell receptor beta chain was sequenced in a study of T-cell reconstitution after alpha-beta-depleted transplantation in children. Library preparation (for TCRbeta) was performed with unique molecular identifiers. TCRdb re-analysed the PCR reads in MiXCR, keeping a single row per CDR3 protein. The sample has around 340,000 distinct CDR3 sequences; 10% to 15% are singletons. Sequences were derived from PBMCs, sampled from the stem cell graft. The sequence was obtained from a human donor who donated a stem cell graft to a child with Fanconi anemia.

Here the CDR3 DNA reads TGTGCCAGCAGTGTTGGGGTAGCGGGGCCTGCAGATACGCAGTATTTT. It encodes CASSVGVAGPADTQYF. V is TRBV2 and J is TRBJ2-3; 8 nucleotides agree with TRBD2. In germline, CDR1 is SNHLY, CDR2 FYNNEI. The CDR3 spans 16 residues. Trimming took 4 bases from V and 4 from J; bases not matched to a gene: 10.